The rows below give T cell receptor beta chains drawn from one sample of a study of Graves' ophthalmopathy and Graves' hyperthyroidism. TCRdb itself ran the multiplex PCR reads through MiXCR, one entry per CDR3 protein. The sample consists of a few hundred thousand distinct CDR3 sequences, approximately 15% of them appearing once. The sample taken for sequencing was peripheral blood. These receptors all come from a woman aged 18-35 years with stable Graves' hyperthyroidism. CDR3s include the opening cysteine and the closing phenylalanine or tryptophan. A D gene is named only where the DNA matches it firmly. The size entry is marked missing in some rows and otherwise reads once, few, many or a size class.

j_gene,v_gene,abundance,d_gene,CDR3nt,CDR3aa
TRBJ1-1,TRBV9,few,-,TGTGCCAGCAGCGTAGTTGGGGGACCTGAAGCTTTCTTT,CASSVVGGPEAFF
TRBJ2-5,TRBV7-9,many,TRBD2,TGTGCCAGCAGCTTAGCTTCATGGGGGGGAGAGACCCAGTACTTC,CASSLASWGGETQYF
TRBJ1-5,TRBV19,many,-,TGTGCCAGTAGAACAGAGAATCAGCCCCAGCATTTT,CASRTENQPQHF
TRBJ2-7,TRBV6-1,-,-,TGTGCCAGCAGTGAGGGTTTATGGACAGCCGACTACTCCTACGAGCAGTACTTC,CASSEGLWTADYSYEQYF
TRBJ2-5,TRBV6-2/TRBV6-3,many,-,TGTGCCAGCAGCCCCCGGGCTTGGAGGGGGGAGACCCAGTACTTC,CASSPRAWRGETQYF
TRBJ1-1,TRBV5-1,few,-,TGCGCCAGCAGTTGGGGGGCGGTTCGGAACACTGAAGCTTTCTTT,CASSWGAVRNTEAFF
TRBJ2-7,TRBV28,many,-,TGTGCCAGCAGTCGTCGAGCGTATGAAGAGCAGTACTTC,CASSRRAYEEQYF
TRBJ1-1,TRBV7-8,many,-,TGTGCCAGCAGCTTAGCCCAGGGCCGCCACATGAACACTGAAGCTTTCTTT,CASSLAQGRHMNTEAFF
TRBJ2-7,TRBV7-2,many,-,TGTGCCAGCAGCTTAGCGTCACGGGACTACGAGCAGTACTTC,CASSLASRDYEQYF
TRBJ1-5,TRBV18,-,-,TGTGCCAGCTCTCGTGGGTCCCAAAGCAATCAGCCCCAGCATTTT,CASSRGSQSNQPQHF
TRBJ2-7,TRBV6-1,-,TRBD1,TGTGCCAGCAGTGAATGGGGACAGGGCTCCGAGCAGTACTTC,CASSEWGQGSEQYF
TRBJ1-3,TRBV11-2,many,-,TGTGCCAGCAGCTTTCAACCAACCGGGTTCAACTCTGGAAACACCATATATTTT,CASSFQPTGFNSGNTIYF
TRBJ2-5,TRBV20-1,many,TRBD2,TGCAGTGCCCGATTCAGCGGGGGAGGGGAGACCCAGTACTTC,CSARFSGGGETQYF
TRBJ2-5,TRBV15,many,-,TGTGCCACCAGCAGACGACTAGAGTTAGGAGAGACCCAGTACTTC,CATSRRLELGETQYF
TRBJ2-2,TRBV19,-,-,TGTGCCAGTAGTTCCCCTGGCGACACCGGGGATCTGTTTTTT,CASSSPGDTGDLFF
TRBJ2-5,TRBV7-2,-,-,TGTGCCAGCAGCTTAAATTTGCGAGAGACCCAGTACTTC,CASSLNLRETQYF